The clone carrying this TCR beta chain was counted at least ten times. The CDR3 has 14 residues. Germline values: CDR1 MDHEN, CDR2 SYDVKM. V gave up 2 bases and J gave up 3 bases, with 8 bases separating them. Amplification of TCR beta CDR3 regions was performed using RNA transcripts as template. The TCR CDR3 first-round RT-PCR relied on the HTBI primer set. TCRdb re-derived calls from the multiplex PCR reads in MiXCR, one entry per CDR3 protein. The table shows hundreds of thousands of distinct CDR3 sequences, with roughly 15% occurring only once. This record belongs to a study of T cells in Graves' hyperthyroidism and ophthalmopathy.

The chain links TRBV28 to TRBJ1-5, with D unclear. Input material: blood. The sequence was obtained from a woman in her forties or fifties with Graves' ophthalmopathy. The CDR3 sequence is CASSLPAANQPQHF. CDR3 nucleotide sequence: TGTGCCAGCAGTTTACCGGCGGCCAATCAGCCCCAGCATTTT.